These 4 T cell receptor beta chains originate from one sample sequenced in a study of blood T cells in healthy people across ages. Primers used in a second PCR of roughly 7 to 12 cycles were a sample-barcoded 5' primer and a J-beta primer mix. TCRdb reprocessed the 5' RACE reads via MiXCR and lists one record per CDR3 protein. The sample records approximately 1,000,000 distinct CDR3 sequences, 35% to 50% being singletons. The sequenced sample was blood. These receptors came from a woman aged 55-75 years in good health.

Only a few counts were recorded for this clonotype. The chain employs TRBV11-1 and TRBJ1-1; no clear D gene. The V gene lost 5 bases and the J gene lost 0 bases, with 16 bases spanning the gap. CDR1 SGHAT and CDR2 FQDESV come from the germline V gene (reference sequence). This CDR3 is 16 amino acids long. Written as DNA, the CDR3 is TGTGCCAGCAGCACACCACGGACGGCCATGAACACTGAAGCTTTCTTT. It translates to CASSTPRTAMNTEAFF.

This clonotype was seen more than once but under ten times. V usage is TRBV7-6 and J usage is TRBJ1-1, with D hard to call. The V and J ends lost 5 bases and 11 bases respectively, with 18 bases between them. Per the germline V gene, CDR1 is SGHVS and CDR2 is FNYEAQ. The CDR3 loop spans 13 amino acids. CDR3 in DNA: TGTGCCAGCAGCCGGGCGGAAGGATTGGGGGCTTTCTTT. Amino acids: CASSRAEGLGAFF.

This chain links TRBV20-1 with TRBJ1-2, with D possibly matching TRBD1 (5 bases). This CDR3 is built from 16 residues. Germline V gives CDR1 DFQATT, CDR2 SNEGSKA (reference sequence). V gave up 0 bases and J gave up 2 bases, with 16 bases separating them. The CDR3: CSARDLGCGGNYGYTF. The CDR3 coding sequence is TGCAGTGCTAGAGATTTGGGCTGCGGGGGGAACTATGGCTACACCTTC.

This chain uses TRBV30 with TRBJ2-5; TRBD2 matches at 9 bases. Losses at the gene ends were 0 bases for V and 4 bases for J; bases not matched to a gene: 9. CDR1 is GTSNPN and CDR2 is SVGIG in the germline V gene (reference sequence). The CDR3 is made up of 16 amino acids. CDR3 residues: CAWSVLRGRAGETQYF. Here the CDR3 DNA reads TGTGCCTGGAGTGTACTTCGCGGGAGGGCCGGAGAGACCCAGTACTTC.